This T cell receptor beta chain was identified during a study of monozygotic twins with cystic fibrosis. Across the study: Three micrograms of fragmented DNA underwent roughly 15 PCR cycles for library preparation.

Concerning this clone itself: No antigen is known for it.

Produced via immunoSEQ multiplex PCR; TCRdb's table is partial and in-frame only. Of around 10,000 clones listed, roughly 96% are singletons. This CDR3 comprises 17 residues. The germline gives CDR1 SGDLS, CDR2 YYNGEE. V shed 3 bases and J shed 0 bases, with 18 bases lying between them. Findings and limits, study-wide: In 13 of 16 pairs, V gene usage was closest to the co-twin's. Median Simpson clonality of 0.0095 suggested naive T cells predominated.

The gene calls are TRBV9 and TRBJ1-1; tentatively, D is TRBD1 (6 bases). This sequence was found in a boy between 5 and 17 years old with cystic fibrosis. The sequenced sample consisted of blood. The CDR3 sequence: CASSARARGDMNTEAFF. Written as DNA, the CDR3 is TGTGCCAGCAGCGCACGAGCACGAGGGGACATGAACACTGAAGCTTTCTTT.